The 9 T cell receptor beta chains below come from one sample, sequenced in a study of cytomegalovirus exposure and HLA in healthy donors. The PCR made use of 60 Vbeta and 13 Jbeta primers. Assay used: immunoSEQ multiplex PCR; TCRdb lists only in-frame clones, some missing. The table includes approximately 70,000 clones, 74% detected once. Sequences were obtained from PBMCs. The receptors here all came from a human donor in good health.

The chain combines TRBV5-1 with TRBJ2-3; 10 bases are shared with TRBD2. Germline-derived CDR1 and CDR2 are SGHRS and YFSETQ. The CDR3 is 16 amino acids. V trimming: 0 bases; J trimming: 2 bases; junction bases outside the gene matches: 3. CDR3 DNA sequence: TGCGCCAGCAGCTTGGGACTAGCGGGTAACACAGATACGCAGTATTTT. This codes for CASSLGLAGNTDTQYF.

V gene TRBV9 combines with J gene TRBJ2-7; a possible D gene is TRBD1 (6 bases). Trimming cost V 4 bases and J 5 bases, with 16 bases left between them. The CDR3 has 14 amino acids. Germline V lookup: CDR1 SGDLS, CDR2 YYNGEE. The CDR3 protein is CASSPFDRLDEQYF. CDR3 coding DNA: TGTGCCAGCAGCCCATTTGACAGGCTGGACGAGCAGTACTTC. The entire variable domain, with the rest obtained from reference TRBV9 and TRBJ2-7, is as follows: DSGVTQTPKHLITATGQRVTLRCSPRSGDLSVYWYQQSLDQGLQFLIQYYNGEERAKGNILERFSAQQFPDLHSELNLSSLELGDSALYFCASSPFDRLDEQYFGPGTRLTVT.

The CDR3 bases are TGTGCCAGCAGCTTTAGCGGGAGAGAAGAGACCCAGTACTTC. Protein product: CASSFSGREETQYF. This rearrangement joins TRBV7-9 to TRBJ2-5; 9 bases agree with TRBD2. With 3 bases clipped from V and 3 bases from J, the junction kept 2 bases outside the gene matches. In germline, CDR1 is SEHNR, CDR2 FQNEAQ (reference sequence). The CDR3 runs 14 residues.

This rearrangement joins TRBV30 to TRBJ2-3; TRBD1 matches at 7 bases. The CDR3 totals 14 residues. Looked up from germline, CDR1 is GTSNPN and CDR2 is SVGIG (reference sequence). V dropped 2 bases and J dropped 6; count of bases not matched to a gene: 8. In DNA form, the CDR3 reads TGTGCCTGGAGTACCGGGACAGACCTTGATACGCAGTATTTT. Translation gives CAWSTGTDLDTQYF.

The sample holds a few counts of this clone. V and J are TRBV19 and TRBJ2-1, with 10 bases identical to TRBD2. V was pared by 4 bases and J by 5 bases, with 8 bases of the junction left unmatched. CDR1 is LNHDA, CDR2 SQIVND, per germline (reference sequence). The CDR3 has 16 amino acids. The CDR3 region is CASSTDGLAADNEQFF. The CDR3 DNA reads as TGTGCCAGTAGTACGGACGGACTAGCGGCCGACAATGAGCAGTTCTTC.

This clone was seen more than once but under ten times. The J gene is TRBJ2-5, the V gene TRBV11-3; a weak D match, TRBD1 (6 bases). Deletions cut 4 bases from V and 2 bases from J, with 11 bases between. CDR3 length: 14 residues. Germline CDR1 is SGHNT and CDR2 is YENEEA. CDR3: CASSSQRGQETQYF. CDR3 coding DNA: TGTGCCAGCAGCTCCCAAAGGGGGCAAGAGACCCAGTACTTC.

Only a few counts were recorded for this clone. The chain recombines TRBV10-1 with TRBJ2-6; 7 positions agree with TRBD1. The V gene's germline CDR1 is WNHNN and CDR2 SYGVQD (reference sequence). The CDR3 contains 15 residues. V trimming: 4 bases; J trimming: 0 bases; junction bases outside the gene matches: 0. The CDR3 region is CASSGQGSGANVLTF. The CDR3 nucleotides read TGCGCCAGCAGTGGACAGGGCTCTGGGGCCAACGTCCTGACTTTC.

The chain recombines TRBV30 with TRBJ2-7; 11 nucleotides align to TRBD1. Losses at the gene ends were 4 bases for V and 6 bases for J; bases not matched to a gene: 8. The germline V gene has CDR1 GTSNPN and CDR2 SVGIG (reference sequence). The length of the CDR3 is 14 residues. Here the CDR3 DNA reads TGTGCCTGGACCCAGGGGACAGGGGGGTTCGAGCAGTACTTC. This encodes CAWTQGTGGFEQYF.

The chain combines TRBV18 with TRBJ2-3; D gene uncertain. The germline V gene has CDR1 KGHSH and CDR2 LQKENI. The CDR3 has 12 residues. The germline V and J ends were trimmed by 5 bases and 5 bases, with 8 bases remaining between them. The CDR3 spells CASSAYGDTQYF. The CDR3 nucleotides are TGTGCCAGCTCAGCTTACGGAGATACGCAGTATTTT.